Sequencing of this TCR beta chain was carried out in a study of T cells in Graves' hyperthyroidism and ophthalmopathy (dated by TCRdb to the late 2010s). Regarding the complete study: Peripheral blood was sampled at the time of initial diagnosis, prior to any treatment. A discovery cohort of about 95 patients, about 44 with Graves' ophthalmopathy and approximately 60 with stable Graves' hyperthyroidism, was used to find distinguishing TCR V-J signatures. Whether ophthalmopathy could be predicted prospectively was tested in an independent validation cohort made up of about 20 hyperthyroidism patients plus 17 patients who later progressed to ophthalmopathy. The approximately 90 discovery patients were divided at random into training and test sets in a 7:3 ratio. In addition, the study compared T-cell repertoires in thyroid tissue and in blood from roughly 6 Graves' hyperthyroidism patients. Following sampling, methimazole starting at 30 mg daily was given to hyperthyroidism patients, and high-dose intravenous methylprednisolone was given to ophthalmopathy patients. The paper reports TCR Vbeta CDR3 sequencing of over 120 peripheral blood samples: around 45 ophthalmopathy, approximately 74 hyperthyroidism and roughly 17 progressor patients. Study-wide findings and limitations: Sample size was not statistically predetermined, and investigators were not blinded to group allocation. A model built on a 13 V-J signature distinguished ophthalmopathy from stable hyperthyroidism, reaching approximately 89% sensitivity and around 82% specificity in cross-validation and 80%/75% in testing. Most expanded thyroid clonotypes (frequency above 0.001) were also detected in blood, suggesting blood repertoires may reflect thyroid immune responses. In validation, the model predicted progression to ophthalmopathy with 55% to 71% sensitivity and approximately 74% specificity, a median of 6.5 months before onset.

TCR beta CDR3 regions were amplified from RNA transcripts. The first round of RT-PCR for the TCR CDR3 was performed with the HTBI primer set and the Qiagen OneStep RT-PCR kit. A second multiplex PCR round built the libraries, followed by size selection and purification. Sequencing of the libraries was done on an Illumina HiSeq2000 using paired-end 100 bp reads. On the study's bioinformatics: SOAPnuke was used to process the raw data, throwing out any read that contained adapters or uncalled bases, had a mean Phred below 15, or lacked an exact constant-primer or identifier match. COPE v1.2.5 was used to merge high-quality paired reads, and clonotypes were defined as unique nucleotide sequences. MiTCR v1.1 was used to align clonotypes to the IMGT TRBV, TRBD and TRBJ reference segments. The analysis was restricted to V-J combinations with a frequency above 0.0001, which together covered roughly 99% of the repertoires. The TCS score was defined as the ratio of F50 (clonal expansion) to E x V (chaos), calculated using BLOSUM62-based TCRdist between CDR3 peptides within each V-J. Welch's t-statistics and random forest reduced 450 to 600 V-J features to 10 to 15, which were used in a naive Bayes classifier (R e1071). TCRdb reanalyzed the raw reads on its own, using fastp at Q25 for trimming and MiXCR for clone calling, and kept in-frame beta chains. CDR3 protein sequences are deduplicated, and each keeps its most common genes and DNA. The V and J calls and clone size are TCRdb's, not the authors'. Within this sample are under 350,000 distinct CDR3 sequences, with 15% to 20% of them counted one time only. The top ten clonotypes cover under 55% of the sample.

On this clonotype itself: Its antigen is not yet known. Base qualities are not recorded, but no much larger clone differs from it by a single base.

A patient counted as having stable Graves' hyperthyroidism if no progression to ophthalmopathy occurred over 18 months of follow-up. The hyperthyroidism patients were between 18 and 65 years old and newly diagnosed, with a disease duration of less than 2 months. Patients with uncontrolled infections, other autoimmune diseases, pregnancy or lactation were excluded. Diagnoses relied on clinical symptoms, serum thyroxine and TRAb, thyroid ultrasound and orbital computed tomography. PBMCs were isolated from 8 to 10 ml of fresh peripheral blood by Ficoll-Paque density gradient centrifugation. Total RNA was extracted with Trizol reagent, and quality was checked on an Agilent 2100 Bioanalyzer. CDR1 and CDR2 were assigned from the germline V gene as MDHEN and SYDVKM. The CDR3, cysteine through phenylalanine, is 13 amino acids long. CDR3 DNA only is kept here, 39 bases in frame from base 1. V lost 0 bases and J lost 4 bases; the stretch between them is 6 bases long.

The chain joins TRBV28 to TRBJ2-5, and the D gene may be TRBD2, 5 bases matching. The sample consisted of blood. This receptor was taken from a woman between 50 and 59 years old with Graves' hyperthyroidism. At the DNA level, the sequence is TGTGCCAGCAGTTTATGGGAGGCAGAGACCCAGTACTTC. It codes for CASSLWEAETQYF.